The 2 T cell receptor beta chains in this list originate from one sample, sequenced in a study of T-cell reconstitution after alpha-beta-depleted transplantation in children. Molecular barcoding with unique molecular identifiers was used for the TCRbeta library. Each CDR3 protein is one row after TCRdb ran MiXCR on the PCR reads. The sample shows a few hundred thousand distinct CDR3 sequences, about 17% of them seen only once. The sample here was PBMCs, mostly from graft donor cells, taken 360 days after TCRalphabeta/CD19-depleted stem cell transplant. These TCRs come from a boy under two years old who had a stem cell transplant for Wiskott-Aldrich syndrome, so the T cells may come from the graft donor.

This chain uses TRBV10-3 with TRBJ1-3; tentatively, D is TRBD1 (5 bases). The germline gives CDR1 ENHRY, CDR2 SYGVKD. CDR3 length equals 15 residues. The V and J ends lost 3 bases and 2 bases respectively, with 11 bases between them. The CDR3 nucleotides are TGTGCCATCAGTGATTTAAGACAGCCTGGAAACACCATATATTTT. It is translated as CAISDLRQPGNTIYF.

The chain recombines TRBV6-1 with TRBJ1-5; D is uncertain. The CDR3 contains 11 residues. The germline gives CDR1 MNHNS, CDR2 SASEGT. Trimming cost V 2 bases and J 6 bases, with 2 bases left between them. CDR3 loop: CASSEFQPQHF. In DNA form, the CDR3 reads TGTGCCAGCAGTGAATTTCAGCCCCAGCATTTT.